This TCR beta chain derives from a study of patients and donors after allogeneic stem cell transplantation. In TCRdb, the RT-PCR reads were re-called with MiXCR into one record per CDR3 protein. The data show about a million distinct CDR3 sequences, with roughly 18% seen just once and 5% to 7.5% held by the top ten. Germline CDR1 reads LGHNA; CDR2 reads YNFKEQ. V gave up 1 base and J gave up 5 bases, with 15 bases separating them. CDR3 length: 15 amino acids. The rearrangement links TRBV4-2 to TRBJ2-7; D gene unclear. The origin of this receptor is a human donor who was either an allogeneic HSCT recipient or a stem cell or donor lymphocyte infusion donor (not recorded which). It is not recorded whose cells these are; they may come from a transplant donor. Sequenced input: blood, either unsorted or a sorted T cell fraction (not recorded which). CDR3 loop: CASSQAAPPFNEQYF. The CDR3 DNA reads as TGTGCCAGCAGCCAAGCGGCACCTCCATTTAACGAGCAGTACTTC.